Each of the 15 T cell receptor beta chains below was sequenced from the same sample in a study of T cells in Graves' hyperthyroidism and ophthalmopathy. Amplification yielded TCR beta CDR3 regions, with RNA transcripts as the source. HTBI primers were the set used in a first-round RT-PCR of the TCR CDR3. MiXCR, applied by TCRdb to the multiplex PCR reads, yields one record per CDR3 protein. The data contain hundreds of thousands of distinct CDR3 sequences, about 15% of them singletons. Sequenced material: blood. The receptors here all came from a middle-aged woman with Graves' ophthalmopathy.

This clonotype was observed at least ten times. This chain connects TRBV6-1 to TRBJ2-7; D gene uncertain. Trimming shortened V by 7 bases and J by 2 bases, and 12 bases separated the two germline ends. The CDR3 extends over 13 amino acids. Germline assignment: CDR1 MNHNS and CDR2 SASEGT. The CDR3 nucleotides read TGTGCCAGCACCCGGACGGAGACCTACGAGCAGTACTTC. Its translation is CASTRTETYEQYF.

This clonotype was picked up many times. The gene calls are TRBV6-2 or TRBV6-3 and TRBJ2-7, with a tentative D call TRBD2 (6 bases). The length of the CDR3 is 14 residues. Germline CDR1 MNHEY, CDR2 SVGEGT. Trimming cost V 8 bases and J 0 bases, with 14 bases left between them. The CDR3 loop is CASGGAGNSYEQYF. The CDR3 DNA sequence: TGTGCCAGCGGCGGGGCAGGTAACTCCTACGAGCAGTACTTC.

The chain links TRBV6-1 to TRBJ2-2; 10 bases agree with TRBD2. Germline V gene data show CDR1 as MNHNS and CDR2 as SASEGT. The CDR3 length is 17 residues. Trimming removed 7 bases from V and 4 bases from J; junction bases left unmatched: 12. The CDR3 DNA reads as TGTGCCAGCACCCGGCCTAGCGGGGGTACAATCACCGGGGAGCTGTTTTTT. It yields the protein CASTRPSGGTITGELFF.

The gene calls are TRBV28 and TRBJ2-4; D is unresolved. The CDR3 consists of 15 residues. V was trimmed by 3 bases and J by 0 bases, leaving 9 bases between them. From germline, CDR1 is MDHEN and CDR2 SYDVKM. CDR3 nucleotide sequence: TGTGCCAGCAGTTTTTTAGACTTAGCCAAAAACATTCAGTACTTC. Encoded protein: CASSFLDLAKNIQYF.

This clonotype was observed many times. The V gene is TRBV2, the J gene TRBJ2-7; 8 nucleotides match TRBD2. Germline V gives CDR1 SNHLY, CDR2 FYNNEI. This CDR3 is built from 15 residues. V lost 7 bases, J lost 7 bases, and 15 bases stayed unmatched. The CDR3 protein is CASKITGLVSEEQYF. DNA of the CDR3: TGTGCCAGCAAAATAACGGGACTAGTCTCGGAGGAGCAGTACTTC.

There are many counts of this clonotype. The chain uses TRBV28 and TRBJ2-7; a weak D match, TRBD2 (5 bases). Trimming took off 5 bases at V and 3 bases at J, with 11 bases between the two ends. The CDR3 runs to 13 residues. Germline values: CDR1 MDHEN, CDR2 SYDVKM. DNA of the CDR3: TGTGCCAGCAGTACGGCGGGCGACTACGAGCAGTACTTC. Protein: CASSTAGDYEQYF.

Many counts were recorded for this clonotype. This rearrangement joins TRBV12-3 or TRBV12-4 to TRBJ2-7, with 12 bases identical to TRBD2. This CDR3 region has 15 residues. V lost 5 bases and J lost 2; bases outside the gene matches: 4. The CDR3 DNA sequence: TGTGCCAGCAGTCTTGGACTAGCGGGACCCTACGAGCAGTACTTC. This translates into CASSLGLAGPYEQYF.

A few counts support this clonotype. The rearrangement joins TRBV6-5 to TRBJ1-1, with a tentative D call TRBD1 (6 bases). CDR3 length: 14 residues. With 2 bases removed from V and 4 bases from J, the gap between germline ends came to 11 bases. Germline-derived CDR1 and CDR2 are MNHEY and SVGAGI. Here the CDR3 reads CASSYGGPGTEAFF. The CDR3 DNA reads TGTGCCAGCAGTTACGGGGGGCCGGGCACTGAAGCTTTCTTT.

The V gene is TRBV2, the J gene TRBJ2-7, with 11 bases identical to TRBD2. After removal of 2 bases from V and 5 bases from J, the junction contained 2 bases not matched to a gene. Germline lookup yields CDR1 SNHLY and CDR2 FYNNEI. The CDR3 runs 14 residues. The CDR3 nucleotides read TGTGCCAGCAGTGAAACTAGCGGGAGCGACGAGCAGTACTTC. Residues: CASSETSGSDEQYF.

This clonotype was seen many times. CDR3 sequence: CASSWDKYGYTF. The CDR3 coding sequence is TGTGCCAGCAGTTGGGACAAGTATGGCTACACCTTC. This chain links TRBV28 with TRBJ1-2, with D possibly matching TRBD1 (6 bases). CDR1 and CDR2 from the germline V gene are MDHEN and SYDVKM. V was trimmed by 4 bases and J by 5 bases, leaving 8 bases between them. This CDR3 spans 12 amino acids.

This clonotype was picked up many times. The chain is built from TRBV6-1 and TRBJ2-7, with 10 bases identical to TRBD2. Looked up from germline, CDR1 is MNHNS and CDR2 is SASEGT. The CDR3 contains 17 residues. With V trimmed by 2 bases and J by 1 base, 8 bases remained unmatched. The CDR3 reads CASSETRTSGTSYEQYF. The DNA of the CDR3 is TGTGCCAGCAGTGAAACGAGGACTAGCGGAACATCCTACGAGCAGTACTTC.

Concerning this clonotype itself: This may stem from a read error, because a much larger clone lies one nucleotide away. The J gene is TRBJ1-5, the V gene TRBV19; D gene uncertain. The CDR3 runs to 16 residues. CDR1 and CDR2 (germline): LNHDA, SQIVND (reference sequence). The V end lost 4 bases, the J end lost 5 bases, and 18 bases lay between the germline ends. The CDR3 DNA sequence: TGTGCCAGTAGTACCCGTCTGGCCCCTAATCATCAGCCCCAGCATTTT. It codes for CASSTRLAPNHQPQHF.

This clonotype has a handful of counts. The chain recombines TRBV30 with TRBJ2-5; the D gene could be TRBD1 or TRBD2 (5 bases each). V shed 3 bases and J shed 3 bases, with 11 bases lying between them. Germline CDR1 is GTSNPN and CDR2 is SVGIG (reference sequence). The CDR3 consists of 13 residues. The CDR3 is CAWSSGREETQYF. Here the CDR3 DNA reads TGTGCCTGGAGCTCGGGACGGGAAGAGACCCAGTACTTC.

There are many counts of this clonotype. V and J are TRBV2 and TRBJ2-7; D remains ambiguous. Germline V gives CDR1 SNHLY, CDR2 FYNNEI. This CDR3 is 14 amino acids long. Between the trimmed V and J ends, which lost 7 bases and 1 base, there was a span of 14 bases. CDR3 in amino acids: CASTSRGHSYEQYF. The CDR3, as DNA: TGTGCCAGCACCTCCCGTGGGCATTCCTACGAGCAGTACTTC.

This clonotype was seen only a few times. The chain carries TRBV11-2 and TRBJ2-7, with 11 nucleotides matching TRBD2. J gave up 2 bases and V 3 bases, and 6 bases lay outside the gene matches. This CDR3 contains 16 residues. Per the germline V gene, CDR1 is SGHAT and CDR2 is FQNNGV. CDR3 DNA sequence: TGTGCCAGCAGCTTGGACGGGACTAGCGGAACCTACGAGCAGTACTTC. It is translated as CASSLDGTSGTYEQYF.